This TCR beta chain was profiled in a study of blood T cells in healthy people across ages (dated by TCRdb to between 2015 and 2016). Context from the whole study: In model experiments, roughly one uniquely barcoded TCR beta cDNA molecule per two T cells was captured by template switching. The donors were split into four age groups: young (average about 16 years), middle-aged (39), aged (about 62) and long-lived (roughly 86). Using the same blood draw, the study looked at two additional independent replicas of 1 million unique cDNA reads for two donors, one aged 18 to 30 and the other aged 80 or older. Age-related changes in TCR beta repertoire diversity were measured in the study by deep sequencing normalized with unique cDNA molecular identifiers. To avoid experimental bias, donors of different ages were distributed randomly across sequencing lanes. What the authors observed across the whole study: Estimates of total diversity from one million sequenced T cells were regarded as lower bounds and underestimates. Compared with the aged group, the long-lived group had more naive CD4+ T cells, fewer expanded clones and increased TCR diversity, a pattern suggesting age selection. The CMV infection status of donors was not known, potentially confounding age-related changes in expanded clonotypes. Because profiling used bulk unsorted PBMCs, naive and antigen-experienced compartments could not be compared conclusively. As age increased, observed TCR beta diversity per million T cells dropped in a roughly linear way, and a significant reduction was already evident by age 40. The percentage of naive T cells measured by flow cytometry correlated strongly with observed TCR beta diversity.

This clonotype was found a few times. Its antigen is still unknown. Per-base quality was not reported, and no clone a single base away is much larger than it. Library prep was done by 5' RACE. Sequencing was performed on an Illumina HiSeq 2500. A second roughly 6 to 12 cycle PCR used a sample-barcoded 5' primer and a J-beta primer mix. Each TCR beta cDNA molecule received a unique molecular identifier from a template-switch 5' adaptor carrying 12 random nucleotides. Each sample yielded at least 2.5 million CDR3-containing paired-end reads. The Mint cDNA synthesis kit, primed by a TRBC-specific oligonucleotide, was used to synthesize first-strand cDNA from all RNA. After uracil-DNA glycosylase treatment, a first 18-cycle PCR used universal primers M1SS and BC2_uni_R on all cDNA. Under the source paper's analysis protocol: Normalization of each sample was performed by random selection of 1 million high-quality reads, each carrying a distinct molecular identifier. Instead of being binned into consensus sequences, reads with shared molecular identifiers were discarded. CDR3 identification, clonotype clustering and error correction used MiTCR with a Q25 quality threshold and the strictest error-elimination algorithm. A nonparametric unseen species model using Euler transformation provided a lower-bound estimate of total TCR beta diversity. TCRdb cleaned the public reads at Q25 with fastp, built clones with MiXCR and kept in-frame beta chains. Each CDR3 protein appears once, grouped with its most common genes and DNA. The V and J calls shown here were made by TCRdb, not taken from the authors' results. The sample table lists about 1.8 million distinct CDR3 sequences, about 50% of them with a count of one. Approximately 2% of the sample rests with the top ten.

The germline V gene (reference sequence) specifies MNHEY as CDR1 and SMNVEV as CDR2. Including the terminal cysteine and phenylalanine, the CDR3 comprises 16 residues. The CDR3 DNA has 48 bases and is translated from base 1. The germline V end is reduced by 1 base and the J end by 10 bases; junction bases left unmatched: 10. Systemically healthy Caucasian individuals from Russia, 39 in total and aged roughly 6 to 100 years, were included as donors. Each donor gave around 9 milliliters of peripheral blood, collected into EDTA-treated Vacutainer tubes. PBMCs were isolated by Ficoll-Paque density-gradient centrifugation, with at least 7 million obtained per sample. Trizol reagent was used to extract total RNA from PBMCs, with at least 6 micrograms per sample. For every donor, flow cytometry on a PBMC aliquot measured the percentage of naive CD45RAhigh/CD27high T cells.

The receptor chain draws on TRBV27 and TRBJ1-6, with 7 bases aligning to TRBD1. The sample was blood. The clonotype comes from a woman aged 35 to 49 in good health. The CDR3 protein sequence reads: CASSLWTGAKYSPLHF. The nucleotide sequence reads TGTGCCAGCAGTTTATGGACAGGCGCTAAATACTCACCCCTCCACTTT.